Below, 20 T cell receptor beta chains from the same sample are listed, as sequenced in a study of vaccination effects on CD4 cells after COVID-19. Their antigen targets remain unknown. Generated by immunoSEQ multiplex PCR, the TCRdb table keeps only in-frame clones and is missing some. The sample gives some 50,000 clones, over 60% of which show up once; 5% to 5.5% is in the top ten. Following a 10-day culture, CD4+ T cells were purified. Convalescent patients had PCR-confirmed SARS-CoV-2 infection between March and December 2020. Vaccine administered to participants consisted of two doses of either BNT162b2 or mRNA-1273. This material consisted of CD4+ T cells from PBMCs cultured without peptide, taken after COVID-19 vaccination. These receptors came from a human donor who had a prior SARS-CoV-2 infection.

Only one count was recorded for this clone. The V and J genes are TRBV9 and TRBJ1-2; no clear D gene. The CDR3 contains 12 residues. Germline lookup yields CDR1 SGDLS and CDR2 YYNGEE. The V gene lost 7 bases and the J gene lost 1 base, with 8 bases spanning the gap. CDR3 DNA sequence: TGTGCCAGCTCGGACGGTAACTATGGCTACACCTTC. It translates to CASSDGNYGYTF.

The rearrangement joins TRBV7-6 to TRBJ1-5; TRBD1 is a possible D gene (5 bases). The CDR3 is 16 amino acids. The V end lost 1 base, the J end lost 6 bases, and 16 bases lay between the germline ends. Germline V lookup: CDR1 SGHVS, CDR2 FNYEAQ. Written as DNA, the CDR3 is TGTGCCAGCAGCTTAGAATTAGCCGGGACTCCTCAGCCCCAGCATTTT. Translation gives CASSLELAGTPQPQHF.

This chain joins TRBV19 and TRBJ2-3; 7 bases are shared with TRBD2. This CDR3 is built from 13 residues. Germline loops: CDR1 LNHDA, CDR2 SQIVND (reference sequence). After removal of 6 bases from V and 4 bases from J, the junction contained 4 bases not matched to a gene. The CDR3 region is CASRWGGADTQYF. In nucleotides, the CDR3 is TGTGCCAGTAGATGGGGGGGTGCAGATACGCAGTATTTT.

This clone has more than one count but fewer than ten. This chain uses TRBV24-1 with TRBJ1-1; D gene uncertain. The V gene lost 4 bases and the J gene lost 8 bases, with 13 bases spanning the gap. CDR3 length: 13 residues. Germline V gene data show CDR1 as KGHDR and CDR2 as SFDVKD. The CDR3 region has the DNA TGTGCCACCAGTGACCCCGGGTTGCAAGAAGCTTTCTTT. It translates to CATSDPGLQEAFF.

This CDR3 is CASSLVGVSGANVLTF. DNA of the CDR3: TGTGCCAGCAGCTTAGTGGGGGTCTCTGGGGCCAACGTCCTGACTTTC. The chain couples TRBV7-8 to TRBJ2-6; the D call may be TRBD1 or TRBD2 (5 bases each). Germline CDR1 is SGHVS and CDR2 is FQNEAQ. With 1 base removed from V and 0 bases from J, the gap between germline ends came to 7 bases. The CDR3 spans 16 residues.

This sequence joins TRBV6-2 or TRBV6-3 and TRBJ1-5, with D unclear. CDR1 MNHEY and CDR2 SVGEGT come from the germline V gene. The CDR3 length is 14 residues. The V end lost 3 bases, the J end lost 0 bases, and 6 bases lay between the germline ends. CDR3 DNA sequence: TGTGCCAGCAGTTATCTATATAGCAATCAGCCCCAGCATTTT. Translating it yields CASSYLYSNQPQHF.

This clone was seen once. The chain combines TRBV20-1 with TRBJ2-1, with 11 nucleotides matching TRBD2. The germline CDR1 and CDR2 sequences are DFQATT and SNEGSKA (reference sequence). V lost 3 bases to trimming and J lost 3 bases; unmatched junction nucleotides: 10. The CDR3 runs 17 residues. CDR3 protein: CSASGWRLAGNYNEQFF. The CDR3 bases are TGCAGTGCTAGTGGGTGGCGACTAGCGGGAAACTACAATGAGCAGTTCTTC.

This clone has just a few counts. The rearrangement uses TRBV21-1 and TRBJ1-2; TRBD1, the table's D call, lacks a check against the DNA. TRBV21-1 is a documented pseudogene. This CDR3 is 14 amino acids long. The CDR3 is CASSAEGGSYGYTF. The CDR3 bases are TGTGCCAGCAGCGCGGAAGGGGGCTCCTATGGCTACACCTTC.

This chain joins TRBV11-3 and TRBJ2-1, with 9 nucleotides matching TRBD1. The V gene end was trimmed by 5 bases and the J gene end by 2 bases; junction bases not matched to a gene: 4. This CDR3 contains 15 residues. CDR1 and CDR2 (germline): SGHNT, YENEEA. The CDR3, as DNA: TGTGCCAGCAGCCCGGGACAGGGTACCTACAATGAGCAGTTCTTC. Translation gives CASSPGQGTYNEQFF. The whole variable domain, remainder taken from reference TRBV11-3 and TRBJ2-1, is EAGVVQSPRYKIIEKKQPVAFWCNPISGHNTLYWYLQNLGQGPELLIRYENEEAVDDSQLPKDRFSAERLKGVDSTLKIQPAELGDSAVYLCASSPGQGTYNEQFFGPGTRLTVL.

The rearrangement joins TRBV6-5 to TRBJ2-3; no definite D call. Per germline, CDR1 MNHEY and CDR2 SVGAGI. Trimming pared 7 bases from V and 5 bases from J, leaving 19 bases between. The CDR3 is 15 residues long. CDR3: CASTPVARLGDTQYF. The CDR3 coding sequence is TGTGCCAGCACCCCCGTGGCGCGCCTGGGAGATACGCAGTATTTT.

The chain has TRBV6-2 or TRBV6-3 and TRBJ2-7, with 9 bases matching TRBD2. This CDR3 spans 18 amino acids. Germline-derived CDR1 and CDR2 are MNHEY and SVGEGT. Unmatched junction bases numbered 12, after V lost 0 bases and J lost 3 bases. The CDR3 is CASSYSVMSGRHFYEQYF. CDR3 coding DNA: TGTGCCAGCAGTTACTCGGTTATGAGCGGGAGGCACTTCTACGAGCAGTACTTC.

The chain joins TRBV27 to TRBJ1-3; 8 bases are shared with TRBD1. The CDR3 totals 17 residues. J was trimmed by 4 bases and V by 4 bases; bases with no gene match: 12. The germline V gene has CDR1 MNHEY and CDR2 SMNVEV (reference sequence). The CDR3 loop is CASSSRRTGKAGNTIYF. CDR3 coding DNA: TGTGCCAGCAGTTCGAGACGGACAGGGAAGGCAGGAAACACCATATATTTT.

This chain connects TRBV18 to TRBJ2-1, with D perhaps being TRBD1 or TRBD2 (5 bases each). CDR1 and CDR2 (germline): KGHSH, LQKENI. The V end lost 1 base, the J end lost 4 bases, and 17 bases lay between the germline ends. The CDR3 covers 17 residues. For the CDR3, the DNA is TGTGCCAGCTCACCACGCGGTGGGGCGGGCGTTTACAATGAGCAGTTCTTC. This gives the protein CASSPRGGAGVYNEQFF.

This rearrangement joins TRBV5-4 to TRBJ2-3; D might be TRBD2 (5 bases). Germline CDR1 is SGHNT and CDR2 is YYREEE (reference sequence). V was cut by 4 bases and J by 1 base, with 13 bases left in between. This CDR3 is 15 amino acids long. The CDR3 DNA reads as TGTGCCAGCAGCCCTTCTCCCGGGGGCACAGATACGCAGTATTTT. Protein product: CASSPSPGGTDTQYF. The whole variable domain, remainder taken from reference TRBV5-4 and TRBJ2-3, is ETGVTQSPTHLIKTRGQQVTLRCSSQSGHNTVSWYQQALGQGPQFIFQYYREEENGRGNFPPRFSGLQFPNYSSELNVNALELDDSALYLCASSPSPGGTDTQYFGPGTRLTVL.

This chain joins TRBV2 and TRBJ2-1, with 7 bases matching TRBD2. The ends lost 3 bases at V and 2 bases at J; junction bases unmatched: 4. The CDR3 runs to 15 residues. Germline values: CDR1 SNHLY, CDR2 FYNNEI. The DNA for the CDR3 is TGTGCCAGCAGTGAGGGCGGGGGAGCCTACAATGAGCAGTTCTTC. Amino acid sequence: CASSEGGGAYNEQFF.

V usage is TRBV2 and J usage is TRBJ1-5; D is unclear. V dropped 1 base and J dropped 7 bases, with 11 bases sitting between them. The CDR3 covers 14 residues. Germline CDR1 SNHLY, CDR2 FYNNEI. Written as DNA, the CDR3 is TGTGCCAGCAGTGAAGGGATCCAACCCCAGCCCCAGCATTTT. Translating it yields CASSEGIQPQPQHF.

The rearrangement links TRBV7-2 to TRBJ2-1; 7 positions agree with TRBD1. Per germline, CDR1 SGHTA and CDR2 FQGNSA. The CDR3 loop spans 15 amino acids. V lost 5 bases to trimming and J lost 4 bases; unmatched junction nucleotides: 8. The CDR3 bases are TGTGCCAGCAGCCTGGGGCAGGGACAGTACAATGAGCAGTTCTTC. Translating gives CASSLGQGQYNEQFF. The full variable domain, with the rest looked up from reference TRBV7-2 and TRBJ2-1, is GAGVSQSPSNKVTEKGKDVELRCDPISGHTALYWYRQSLGQGLEFLIYFQGNSAPDKSGLPSDRFSAERTGGSVSTLTIQRTQQEDSAVYLCASSLGQGQYNEQFFGPGTRLTVL.

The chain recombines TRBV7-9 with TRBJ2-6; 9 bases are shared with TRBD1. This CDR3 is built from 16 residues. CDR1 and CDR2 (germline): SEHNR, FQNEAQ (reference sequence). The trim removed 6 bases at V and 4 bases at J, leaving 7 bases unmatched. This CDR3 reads CASRQGTGLGANVLTF. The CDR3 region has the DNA TGTGCCAGCAGGCAGGGGACAGGGCTAGGGGCCAACGTCCTGACTTTC. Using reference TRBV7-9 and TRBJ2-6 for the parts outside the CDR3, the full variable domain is DTGVSQNPRHKITKRGQNVTFRCDPISEHNRLYWYRQTLGQGPEFLTYFQNEAQLEKSRLLSDRFSAERPKGSFSTLEIQRTEQGDSAMYLCASRQGTGLGANVLTFGAGSRLTVL.

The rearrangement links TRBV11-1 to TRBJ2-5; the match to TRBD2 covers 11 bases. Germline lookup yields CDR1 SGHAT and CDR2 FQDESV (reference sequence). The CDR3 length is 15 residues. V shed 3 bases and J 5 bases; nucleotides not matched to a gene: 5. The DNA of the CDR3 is TGTGCCAGCAGCTTTAGCGGGGGGGCCGGTGAGACCCAGTACTTC. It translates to CASSFSGGAGETQYF.

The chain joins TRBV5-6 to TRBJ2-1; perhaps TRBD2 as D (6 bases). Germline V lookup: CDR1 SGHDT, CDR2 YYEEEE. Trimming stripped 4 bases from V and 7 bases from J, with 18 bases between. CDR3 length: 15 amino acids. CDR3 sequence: CASSPGLGVMNEQFF. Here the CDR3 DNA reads TGTGCCAGCAGCCCGGGACTCGGGGTTATGAATGAGCAGTTCTTC. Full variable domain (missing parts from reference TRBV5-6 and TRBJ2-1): DAGVTQSPTHLIKTRGQQVTLRCSPKSGHDTVSWYQQALGQGPQFIFQYYEEEERQRGNFPDRFSGHQFPNYSSELNVNALLLGDSALYLCASSPGLGVMNEQFFGPGTRLTVL.